Following are 29 T cell receptor beta chains from one sample sequenced in a study of T-cell memory formation after mild COVID-19. One entry per CDR3 protein, called by TCRdb with MiXCR from the 5' RACE reads. The table lists around 410,000 distinct CDR3 sequences, 23% of them singletons. The sequencing sample was made of PBMCs or a T cell subset sorted from them (not recorded which). Every receptor here comes from an adult woman who had mild COVID-19 (a few samples of this study predate the infection). Cell type and time point are not known.

In this sample, this clonotype turned up a few times. The gene calls are TRBV7-2 and TRBJ2-3; D call uncertain. The CDR3 is 14 residues long. Trimming took 10 bases from V and 1 from J, leaving 15 bases between them. Looked up from germline, CDR1 is SGHTA and CDR2 is FQGNSA. CDR3 bases: TGTGCCACTTTATCGGATCTCCGCACAGATACGCAGTATTTT. It translates to CATLSDLRTDTQYF.

This clonotype appeared many times. The chain has TRBV6-5 and TRBJ1-1; 8 bases fit TRBD1. Trimming removed 6 bases from V and 1 base from J; junction bases left unmatched: 1. Germline-derived CDR1 and CDR2 are MNHEY and SVGAGI. CDR3 length: 13 amino acids. CDR3 amino acids: CASRGTGNTEAFF. CDR3 in DNA: TGTGCCAGCAGGGGGACAGGGAACACTGAAGCTTTCTTT.

This clonotype has only a few counts. The chain combines TRBV2 with TRBJ2-3, with 9 bases identical to TRBD1. The V gene end was trimmed by 5 bases and the J gene end by 2 bases; junction bases not matched to a gene: 2. The germline CDR1 and CDR2 sequences are SNHLY and FYNNEI. The CDR3 sequence is 14 residues long. The CDR3 DNA follows: TGTGCCAGCAGTAGGGACAGGGTCACAGATACGCAGTATTTT. Its translation is CASSRDRVTDTQYF.

This clonotype was seen ten or more times. This rearrangement joins TRBV4-2 to TRBJ2-3; D possibly corresponds to TRBD2 (6 bases). Trimming left V 5 bases short and J 4 bases short, with 16 bases between. The CDR3 covers 15 residues. Germline V gives CDR1 LGHNA, CDR2 YNFKEQ. This chain's CDR3 is CASSTKTGEADTQYF. CDR3 nucleotide sequence: TGTGCCAGCAGCACGAAGACGGGGGAGGCAGATACGCAGTATTTT.

The chain is built from TRBV20-1 and TRBJ2-1, with TRBD2 matching 9 bases. The CDR3 is 17 amino acids. V shed 3 bases, J shed 0 bases, and the junction held 9 bases outside the gene matches. Germline-derived CDR1 and CDR2 are DFQATT and SNEGSKA (reference sequence). Here the CDR3 reads CSARSSGGPSSYNEQFF. CDR3 bases: TGCAGTGCTAGGTCCAGCGGGGGGCCCAGCTCCTACAATGAGCAGTTCTTC.

The chain employs TRBV29-1 and TRBJ2-7, with a tentative D call TRBD1 (5 bases). The V end was cut by 2 bases, the J end by 3 bases, with 14 bases between. The CDR3 spans 14 residues. From germline, CDR1 is SQVTM and CDR2 ANQGSEA. The CDR3 DNA reads as TGCAGCGTTGAATTGCAGGGTGGGCTCTACGAGCAGTACTTC. Its protein is CSVELQGGLYEQYF.

J is TRBJ1-6 and V is TRBV12-3 or TRBV12-4, with D possibly matching TRBD1 (6 bases). Trimming took 4 bases from V and 13 from J, leaving 14 bases between them. The CDR3 loop spans 13 amino acids. As DNA, the CDR3 is TGTGCCAGCAGTTCCGTGACAGGATCTCCCCTCCACTTT. Translated, it gives CASSSVTGSPLHF.

This chain joins TRBV7-2 and TRBJ2-7, with 14 bases that match TRBD2. CDR3 size: 17 residues. Losses at the gene ends were 1 base for V and 1 base for J; bases not matched to a gene: 3. CDR1 SGHTA and CDR2 FQGNSA come from the germline V gene. Here the CDR3 reads CASSLGTSGRRSYEQYF. The CDR3 bases are TGTGCCAGCAGCTTAGGGACTAGCGGGAGGAGATCCTACGAGCAGTACTTC.

The rearrangement joins TRBV6-1 to TRBJ1-5; D not resolved. V shed 4 bases and J shed 0 bases, with 10 bases lying between them. From germline, CDR1 is MNHNS and CDR2 SASEGT. The CDR3 totals 15 residues. The CDR3 nucleotides read TGTGCCAGCAGTGCCTTGGTTGATAGCAATCAGCCCCAGCATTTT. Translating gives CASSALVDSNQPQHF.

The genes are TRBV19 and TRBJ1-2; no clear D gene. Trimming took 3 bases from V and 4 from J, leaving 12 bases between them. Germline V lookup: CDR1 LNHDA, CDR2 SQIVND (reference sequence). The CDR3 length is 14 residues. The CDR3: CASSISAGVYGYTF. DNA of the CDR3: TGTGCCAGTAGTATTTCGGCAGGCGTCTATGGCTACACCTTC.

The chain has TRBV12-3 or TRBV12-4 and TRBJ2-1; D is possibly TRBD1 (5 bases). The V and J ends lost 5 bases and 9 bases respectively, with 14 bases between them. The CDR3 contains 13 residues. CDR3 bases: TGTGCCAGCAGTACCCGACAGTCCGGTGAGCAGTTCTTC. This encodes CASSTRQSGEQFF.

This clonotype was seen a handful of times. Compared with germline, one end of the junction differs, possibly owing to a read error. The chain links TRBV5-1 to TRBJ2-4, with 9 bases lining up with TRBD2. The germline V gene has CDR1 SGHRS and CDR2 YFSETQ. There are 14 residues in the CDR3. Here the CDR3 reads CASSLASSGKLTHF. Written as DNA, the CDR3 is TGCGCCAGCAGCTTGGCCTCTAGCGGGAAGCTAACGCACTTC.

This clonotype has just a few counts. The chain employs TRBV30 and TRBJ2-7, with TRBD2 as a possible D gene (6 bases). There are 15 residues in the CDR3. Germline V lookup: CDR1 GTSNPN, CDR2 SVGIG (reference sequence). The germline V and J ends were trimmed by 2 bases and 0 bases, with 14 bases remaining between them. CDR3: CAWSSPGLSSYEQYF. The CDR3 DNA reads TGTGCCTGGAGTTCCCCGGGACTGAGCTCCTACGAGCAGTACTTC.

The chain uses TRBV9 and TRBJ1-2; the D gene is possibly TRBD1 (5 bases). V gave up 3 bases and J gave up 7 bases, with 7 bases separating them. Germline CDR1 is SGDLS and CDR2 is YYNGEE. The length of the CDR3 is 11 residues. CDR3 loop: CASSAQGGYTF. The CDR3 nucleotides read TGTGCCAGCAGCGCCCAGGGTGGCTACACCTTC.

The chain carries TRBV6-1 and TRBJ1-4, with TRBD1 identical over 7 bases. The ends lost 6 bases at V and 2 bases at J; junction bases unmatched: 3. The CDR3 length is 14 residues. Germline V gene sequence: CDR1 MNHNS, CDR2 SASEGT. CDR3 DNA: TGTGCCAGCAGGGTACAGGGGACTAATGAAAAACTGTTTTTT. Encoded protein: CASRVQGTNEKLFF.

CDR3 loop: CASTPGATGGSPLHF. The CDR3 DNA sequence: TGTGCCAGCACCCCAGGGGCGACGGGGGGTTCACCCCTCCACTTT. This chain connects TRBV2 to TRBJ1-6; maybe TRBD1 (6 bases). Trimming took off 7 bases at V and 9 bases at J, with 19 bases between the two ends. This CDR3 has 15 amino acids. The V gene's germline CDR1 is SNHLY and CDR2 FYNNEI. The complete variable domain, with remaining parts taken from reference TRBV2 and TRBJ1-6, reads EPEVTQTPSHQVTQMGQEVILRCVPISNHLYFYWYRQILGQKVEFLVSFYNNEISEKSEIFDDQFSVERPDGSNFTLKIRSTKLEDSAMYFCASTPGATGGSPLHFGNGTRLTVT.

The chain recombines TRBV24-1 with TRBJ2-7, with 7 bases that match TRBD1. The CDR3 consists of 13 residues. The J segment lost 2 bases and the V segment lost 9 bases, leaving 6 bases of the junction unmatched. From germline, CDR1 is KGHDR and CDR2 SFDVKD. Written as DNA, the CDR3 is TGTGCCACCCAGGGACAGTTAACCTACGAGCAGTACTTC. Protein sequence: CATQGQLTYEQYF.

V and J are TRBV29-1 and TRBJ1-1, with D tentatively TRBD1 (5 bases). Per germline, CDR1 SQVTM and CDR2 ANQGSEA. The CDR3 extends over 11 amino acids. The ends were cut back, 8 bases at V and 4 bases at J, with 11 bases in the middle. The CDR3, as DNA: TGCAGCTTGGATGGGGGCACTGAAGCTTTCTTT. Translating it yields CSLDGGTEAFF. The whole variable domain, filled in from reference TRBV29-1 and TRBJ1-1, reads SAVISQKPSRDICQRGTSLTIQCQVDSQVTMMFWYRQQPGQSLTLIATANQGSEATYESGFVIDKFPISRPNLTFSTLTVSNMSPEDSSIYLCSLDGGTEAFFGQGTRLTVV.

There are a few counts of this clonotype. The chain has TRBV29-1 and TRBJ1-1, with D perhaps TRBD1 (6 bases). Trimming took off 3 bases at V and 1 base at J, with 15 bases between the two ends. Germline-derived CDR1 and CDR2 are SQVTM and ANQGSEA. The CDR3 is 15 amino acids. The CDR3 sequence is CSVDGRGGGNTEAFF. For the CDR3, the DNA is TGCAGCGTTGATGGCCGAGGGGGAGGGAACACTGAAGCTTTCTTT.

The chain combines TRBV4-3 with TRBJ2-1; 12 nucleotides align to TRBD2. Germline values: CDR1 LGHNA, CDR2 YSLEER. V dropped 0 bases and J dropped 9; count of bases not matched to a gene: 12. This CDR3 has 18 amino acids. The CDR3 DNA is TGCGCCAGCAGCCAAGACGACGGGACTAGCGGGCCCCTCGGTGAGCAGTTCTTC. It specifies CASSQDDGTSGPLGEQFF.

Note on this clonotype: It is likely a read error, because the conserved phenylalanine at the end of the CDR3 is missing. The limits of the CDR3 on the DNA are not certain, so only TCRdb's listed CDR3 is given. The V and J genes are TRBV13 and TRBJ1-2. The CDR3 spans 8 residues, counting both ends. Germline V gene lookup returns CDR1 PRHDT and CDR2 FYEKMQ (reference sequence). This CDR3 is CASKDRMS.

The genes are TRBV12-3 or TRBV12-4 and TRBJ2-7; D is ambiguous. The germline V and J ends were trimmed by 5 bases and 6 bases, with 11 bases remaining between them. The length of the CDR3 is 12 residues. The CDR3 here is CASSPPFGEQYF. DNA for the CDR3: TGTGCCAGCAGTCCCCCCTTCGGCGAGCAGTACTTC.

The chain carries TRBV9 and TRBJ2-1, with D unclear. V lost 4 bases and J lost 2, with 13 bases in between. This CDR3 has 15 amino acids. Germline lookup yields CDR1 SGDLS and CDR2 YYNGEE. The CDR3 nucleotides are TGTGCCAGCAGCAAGGACGACACCCCCTACAATGAGCAGTTCTTC. Its protein is CASSKDDTPYNEQFF.

Written as DNA, the CDR3 is TGTGCCAGCAGCTTAGCGCGCTTATACAATGAGCAGTTCTTC. Translated, it gives CASSLARLYNEQFF. The chain employs TRBV7-6 and TRBJ2-1; D not resolved. CDR3 length equals 14 residues. V was pared by 0 bases and J by 4 bases, with 7 bases between. CDR1 is SGHVS, CDR2 FNYEAQ, per germline.

J is TRBJ2-7 and V is TRBV7-9; D perhaps matches TRBD2 (6 bases). V lost 4 bases and J lost 4, with 11 bases in between. CDR1 is SEHNR, CDR2 FQNEAQ, per germline (reference sequence). The CDR3 spans 13 residues. CDR3 sequence reads: CASSSGLEYEQYF. Written as DNA, the CDR3 is TGTGCCAGCAGCTCGGGACTGGAATACGAGCAGTACTTC.

The chain employs TRBV28 and TRBJ2-3; TRBD1 might be the D (6 bases). CDR3 length: 13 residues. Trimming shortened V by 4 bases and J by 3 bases, and 8 bases separated the two germline ends. From germline, CDR1 is MDHEN and CDR2 SYDVKM. The CDR3 sequence is CASSYRVTDTQYF. The DNA for the CDR3 is TGTGCCAGCAGTTACAGGGTAACAGATACGCAGTATTTT.

This clonotype was detected only a few times. CDR3 in amino acids: CASSLSGRGIIADTQYF. For the CDR3, the DNA is TGTGCCAGCAGTTTGAGCGGGAGGGGGATAATAGCGGATACGCAGTATTTT. The chain combines TRBV28 with TRBJ2-3, with 10 bases matching TRBD2. V was pared by 3 bases and J by 6 bases, with 12 bases of the junction left unmatched. The germline gives CDR1 MDHEN, CDR2 SYDVKM. The CDR3 has 17 residues.

The chain carries TRBV7-2 and TRBJ1-1; tentative D call: TRBD1 (6 bases). Trimming removed 6 bases from V and 0 bases from J, with 11 bases in between. Germline CDR1 SGHTA, CDR2 FQGNSA. The CDR3 totals 14 residues. The CDR3 reads CASSQGSMNTEAFF. DNA for the CDR3: TGTGCCAGCAGTCAGGGGAGCATGAACACTGAAGCTTTCTTT. The whole variable domain, filled in from reference TRBV7-2 and TRBJ1-1, reads GAGVSQSPSNKVTEKGKDVELRCDPISGHTALYWYRQSLGQGLEFLIYFQGNSAPDKSGLPSDRFSAERTGGSVSTLTIQRTQQEDSAVYLCASSQGSMNTEAFFGQGTRLTVV.

The chain recombines TRBV9 with TRBJ1-1; TRBD1 might be the D (5 bases). This CDR3 is built from 13 residues. The V and J ends lost 1 base and 4 bases respectively, with 8 bases between them. Per the germline V gene, CDR1 is SGDLS and CDR2 is YYNGEE. The CDR3 DNA is TGTGCCAGCAGCGTACCGGGGGTCACTGAAGCTTTCTTT. Translation gives CASSVPGVTEAFF. Based on the CDR3 plus reference TRBV9 and TRBJ1-1, the full variable domain is DSGVTQTPKHLITATGQRVTLRCSPRSGDLSVYWYQQSLDQGLQFLIQYYNGEERAKGNILERFSAQQFPDLHSELNLSSLELGDSALYFCASSVPGVTEAFFGQGTRLTVV.